Listed below are T cell receptor beta chains from one sample, sequenced in a study of cytomegalovirus exposure and HLA in healthy donors. Here immunoSEQ multiplex PCR was the method, and the copy in TCRdb shows in-frame clones only, minus some. This sample has 99,000 or so clones, with about three quarters found just once. Sequenced material: PBMCs. All receptors derive from a man between 60 and 75 years old in good health and CMV-seropositive. CDR3s leave out the opening cysteine and the closing phenylalanine or tryptophan. The order of the fields is V gene, CDR3 protein.

>TRBV9
ASSVAPQGVANYGYT
>TRBV18
ASSGTDSNQPQH
>TRBV6-1
ASRRTVKDQPQH
>TRBV19
ASSTGTYEQY
>TRBV28
ASSWGRYGYT
>TRBV4-3
ASSQDRAGGPQETQY
>TRBV5-1
ASTRDRGSAGELF
>TRBV4-1
ASSPTRDRGWAGFDGYT
>TRBV30
AWMTTGGNEKLF
>TRBV20-1
SAPQGSEAF